Below are 10 T cell receptor beta chains sequenced from a single sample in a study of blood T cell repertoires in COVID-19. Clones were read by immunoSEQ multiplex PCR, and TCRdb kept only the in-frame ones, dropping some. Seen here are approximately 160,000 clones, more than 75% observed once, and the top ten hold roughly 7%. The source material was PBMCs or T cells enriched from blood (not recorded which). Receptors were obtained from a woman aged 50 to 65 who had recovered from COVID-19.

The chain has TRBV28 and TRBJ1-2, with 7 positions matching TRBD1. The V segment lost 2 bases and the J segment 8 bases; nucleotides outside the gene matches: 5. The CDR3 sequence is 13 residues long. Germline loops: CDR1 MDHEN, CDR2 SYDVKM. In DNA, the CDR3 is TGTGCCAGCAGTTTACTAGGGGGCGACGGCTACACCTTC. Translated: CASSLLGGDGYTF.

V gene TRBV7-2 combines with J gene TRBJ2-1, with 12 bases identical to TRBD2. The CDR3 runs 18 residues. From germline, CDR1 is SGHTA and CDR2 FQGNSA. The trim removed 5 bases at V and 7 bases at J, leaving 15 bases unmatched. CDR3 residues: CASSTGLAGFPIANEQFF. The CDR3 DNA sequence: TGTGCCAGCAGCACAGGACTAGCGGGATTCCCTATTGCGAATGAGCAGTTCTTC.

This chain links TRBV9 with TRBJ2-2, with TRBD1 identical over 7 bases. V gave up 3 bases and J gave up 3 bases; unmatched junction bases: 5. This CDR3 contains 15 residues. Germline lookup yields CDR1 SGDLS and CDR2 YYNGEE. CDR3 DNA sequence: TGTGCCAGCAGCGCGGCGACAGGGTACACCGGGGAGCTGTTTTTT. Translated, it gives CASSAATGYTGELFF. The variable domain in full, with the rest retrieved from reference TRBV9 and TRBJ2-2, is DSGVTQTPKHLITATGQRVTLRCSPRSGDLSVYWYQQSLDQGLQFLIQYYNGEERAKGNILERFSAQQFPDLHSELNLSSLELGDSALYFCASSAATGYTGELFFGEGSRLTVL.

This chain joins TRBV4-1 and TRBJ1-2, with no clear D. There are 14 residues in the CDR3. V lost 8 bases to trimming and J lost 6 bases, with 19 bases between them. CDR1 and CDR2 from the germline V gene are MGHRA and YSYEKL. This CDR3 reads CASRETLRSDGYTF. The CDR3 nucleotides read TGCGCCAGCCGTGAGACCCTGAGGTCGGATGGCTACACCTTC.

The chain is built from TRBV19 and TRBJ2-5, with 10 bases fitting TRBD1. V was clipped by 1 base and J by 5 bases; unmatched bases: 4. This CDR3 has 15 amino acids. Germline V gene lookup returns CDR1 LNHDA and CDR2 SQIVND (reference sequence). The CDR3: CASSIATGGRETQYF. CDR3 nucleotides: TGTGCCAGTAGTATAGCGACAGGGGGCCGGGAGACCCAGTACTTC.

The gene calls are TRBV5-8 and TRBJ2-5, with 8 bases matching TRBD2. The J segment lost 3 bases and the V segment lost 2 bases, leaving 9 bases of the junction unmatched. From germline, CDR1 is SGHTS and CDR2 YDEGEE. The CDR3 length is 16 residues. The CDR3 region has the DNA TGTGCCAGCAGCTTCGCCCACGGGGGGGGAAAAGAGACCCAGTACTTC. Protein product: CASSFAHGGGKETQYF. Together with reference TRBV5-8 and TRBJ2-5, the CDR3 gives the full variable domain: EAGVTQSPTHLIKTRGQQATLRCSPISGHTSVYWYQQALGLGLQFLLWYDEGEERNRGNFPPRFSGRQFPNYSSELNVNALELEDSALYLCASSFAHGGGKETQYFGPGTRLLVL.

The chain combines TRBV7-6 with TRBJ2-7, with D perhaps matching TRBD1 (5 bases). V was cut by 5 bases and J by 5 bases, with 7 bases left in between. The germline gives CDR1 SGHVS, CDR2 FNYEAQ. This CDR3 has 11 residues. The CDR3 loop is CASSPGNEQYF. The CDR3 coding sequence is TGTGCCAGCAGCCCAGGGAACGAGCAGTACTTC.

This clone was picked up a small number of times. The genes are TRBV3-1 (or the pseudogene TRBV3-2) and TRBJ2-2, with a possible D match to TRBD2 (6 bases). Trimming removed 4 bases at V and 2 bases at J, with 17 bases between. Per the germline V gene, CDR1 is LGHDT and CDR2 is YNNKEL (reference sequence). CDR3 length equals 17 residues. The CDR3: CASSPEEGLLNTGELFF. Here the CDR3 DNA reads TGTGCCAGCAGCCCTGAGGAGGGACTGTTAAACACCGGGGAGCTGTTTTTT.

This chain uses TRBV5-5 with TRBJ2-1, with D hard to call. The germline CDR1 and CDR2 sequences are SGHKS and YYEKEE (reference sequence). The CDR3 extends over 12 amino acids. Trimming cost V 1 base and J 11 bases, with 10 bases left between them. The CDR3 DNA reads TGTGCCAGCAGCTTGCTCGGTTTTCAGCAGTTCTTC. Its protein is CASSLLGFQQFF.

This chain joins TRBV28 and TRBJ2-7; TRBD2 aligns across 15 bases. The germline gives CDR1 MDHEN, CDR2 SYDVKM. The CDR3 is made up of 15 amino acids. Germline trimming cut 6 bases from V and 8 bases from J; bases unmatched to any gene: 8. CDR3 nucleotides: TGTGCCAGCAGCGCCGGGACTAGCGGGAGGTCGAAGCAGTACTTC. This gives the protein CASSAGTSGRSKQYF.